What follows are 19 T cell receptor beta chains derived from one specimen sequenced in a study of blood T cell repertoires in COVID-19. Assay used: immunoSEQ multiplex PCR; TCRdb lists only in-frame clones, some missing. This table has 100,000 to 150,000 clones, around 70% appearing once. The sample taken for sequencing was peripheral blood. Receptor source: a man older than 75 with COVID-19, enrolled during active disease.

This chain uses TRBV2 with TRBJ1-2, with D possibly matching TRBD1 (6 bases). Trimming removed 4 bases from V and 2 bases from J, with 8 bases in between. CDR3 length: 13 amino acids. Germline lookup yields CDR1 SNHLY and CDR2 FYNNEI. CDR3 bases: TGTGCCAGCAGTGGGGGGCAAAACTATGGCTACACCTTC. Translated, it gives CASSGGQNYGYTF. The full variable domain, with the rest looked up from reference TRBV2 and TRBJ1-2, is EPEVTQTPSHQVTQMGQEVILRCVPISNHLYFYWYRQILGQKVEFLVSFYNNEISEKSEIFDDQFSVERPDGSNFTLKIRSTKLEDSAMYFCASSGGQNYGYTFGSGTRLTVV.

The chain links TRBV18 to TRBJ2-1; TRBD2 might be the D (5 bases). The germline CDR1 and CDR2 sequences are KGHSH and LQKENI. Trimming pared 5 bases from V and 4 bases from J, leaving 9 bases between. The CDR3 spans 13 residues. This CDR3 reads CASSSGPYNEQFF. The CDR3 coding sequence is TGTGCCAGCTCAAGCGGACCTTACAATGAGCAGTTCTTC. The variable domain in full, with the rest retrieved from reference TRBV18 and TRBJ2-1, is NAGVMQNPRHLVRRRGQEARLRCSPMKGHSHVYWYRQLPEEGLKFMVYLQKENIIDESGMPKERFSAEFPKEGPSILRIQQVVRGDSAAYFCASSSGPYNEQFFGPGTRLTVL.

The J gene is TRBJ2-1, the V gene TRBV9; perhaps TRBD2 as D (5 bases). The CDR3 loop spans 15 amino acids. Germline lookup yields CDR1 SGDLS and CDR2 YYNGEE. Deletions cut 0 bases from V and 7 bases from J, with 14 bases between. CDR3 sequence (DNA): TGTGCCAGCAGCGTAGGCGGATCTACGGGGAATGAGCAGTTCTTC. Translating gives CASSVGGSTGNEQFF.

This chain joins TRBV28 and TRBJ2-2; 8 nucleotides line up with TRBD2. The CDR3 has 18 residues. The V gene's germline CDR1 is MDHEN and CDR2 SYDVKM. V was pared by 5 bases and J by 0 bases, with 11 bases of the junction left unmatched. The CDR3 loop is CASSQYGTSRPNTGELFF. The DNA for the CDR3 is TGTGCCAGCAGTCAGTACGGGACTAGTCGACCGAACACCGGGGAGCTGTTTTTT.

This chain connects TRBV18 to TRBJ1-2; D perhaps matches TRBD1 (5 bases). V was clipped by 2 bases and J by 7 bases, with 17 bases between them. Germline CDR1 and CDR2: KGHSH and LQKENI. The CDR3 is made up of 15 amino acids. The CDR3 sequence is CASSPDDRTLRGYTF. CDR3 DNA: TGTGCCAGCTCACCAGACGACAGAACATTACGTGGCTACACCTTC.

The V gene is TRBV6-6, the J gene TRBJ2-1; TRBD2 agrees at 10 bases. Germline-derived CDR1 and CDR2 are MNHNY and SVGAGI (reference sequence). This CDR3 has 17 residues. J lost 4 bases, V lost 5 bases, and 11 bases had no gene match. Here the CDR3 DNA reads TGTGCCAGCAGTCCTGGACTAGCGGAAGCCGGATACAATGAGCAGTTCTTC. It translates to CASSPGLAEAGYNEQFF.

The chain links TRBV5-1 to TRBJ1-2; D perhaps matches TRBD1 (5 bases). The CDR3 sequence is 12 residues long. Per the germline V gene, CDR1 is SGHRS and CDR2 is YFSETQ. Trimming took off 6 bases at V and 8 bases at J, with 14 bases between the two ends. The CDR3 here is CASTREEGGYTF. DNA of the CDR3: TGCGCCAGCACCCGGGAGGAGGGGGGCTACACCTTC.

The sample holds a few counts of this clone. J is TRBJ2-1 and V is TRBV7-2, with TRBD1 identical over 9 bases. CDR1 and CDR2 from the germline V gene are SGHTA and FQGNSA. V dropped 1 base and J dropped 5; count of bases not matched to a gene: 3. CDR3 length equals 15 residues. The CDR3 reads CASSLGGTGNNEQFF. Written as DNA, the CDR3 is TGTGCCAGCAGCTTAGGAGGGACAGGGAACAATGAGCAGTTCTTC.

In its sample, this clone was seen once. CDR3 amino acids: CASSLAKQGNYGYTF. The CDR3 DNA sequence: TGTGCCAGCAGCTTGGCCAAACAGGGTAACTATGGCTACACCTTC. The chain couples TRBV5-4 to TRBJ1-2, with D possibly matching TRBD1 (6 bases). The germline gives CDR1 SGHNT, CDR2 YYREEE (reference sequence). V lost 0 bases and J 1 base, leaving 10 bases between the germline ends. The CDR3 runs 15 residues.

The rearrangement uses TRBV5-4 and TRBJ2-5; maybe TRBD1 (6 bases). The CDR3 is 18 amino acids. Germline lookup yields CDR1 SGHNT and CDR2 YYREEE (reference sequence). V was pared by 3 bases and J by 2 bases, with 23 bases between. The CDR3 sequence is CASSSLTVQGSQQETQYF. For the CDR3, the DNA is TGTGCCAGCAGCTCCTTAACGGTTCAGGGGAGTCAACAAGAGACCCAGTACTTC. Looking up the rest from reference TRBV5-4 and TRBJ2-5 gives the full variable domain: ETGVTQSPTHLIKTRGQQVTLRCSSQSGHNTVSWYQQALGQGPQFIFQYYREEENGRGNFPPRFSGLQFPNYSSELNVNALELDDSALYLCASSSLTVQGSQQETQYFGPGTRLLVL.

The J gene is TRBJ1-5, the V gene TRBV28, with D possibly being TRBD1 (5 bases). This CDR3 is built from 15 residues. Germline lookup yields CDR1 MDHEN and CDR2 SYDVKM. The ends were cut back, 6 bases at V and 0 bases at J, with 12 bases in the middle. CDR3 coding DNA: TGTGCCAGCAGCCTTCAGGGATATAGCAATCAGCCCCAGCATTTT. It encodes CASSLQGYSNQPQHF.

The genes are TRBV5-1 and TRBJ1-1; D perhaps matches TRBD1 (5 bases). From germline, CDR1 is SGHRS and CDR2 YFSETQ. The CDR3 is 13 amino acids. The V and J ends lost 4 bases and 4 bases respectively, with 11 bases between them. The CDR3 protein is CASSTWGVTEAFF. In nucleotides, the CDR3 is TGCGCCAGCAGCACCTGGGGCGTCACTGAAGCTTTCTTT.

This CDR3 is CASSPPNRGNNQPQHF. CDR3 bases: TGTGCCAGCTCACCACCGAACAGGGGGAACAATCAGCCCCAGCATTTT. The chain employs TRBV18 and TRBJ1-5; TRBD1 matches 8 bases. In germline, CDR1 is KGHSH, CDR2 LQKENI. Losses at the gene ends were 0 bases for V and 3 bases for J; bases not matched to a gene: 4. The CDR3 length is 16 residues.

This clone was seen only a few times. CDR3 region: CSVGLGPGWEQYF. The DNA for the CDR3 is TGCAGCGTTGGTCTGGGCCCGGGGTGGGAGCAGTACTTC. This sequence joins TRBV29-1 and TRBJ2-7; perhaps TRBD2 as D (5 bases). From germline, CDR1 is SQVTM and CDR2 ANQGSEA. The CDR3 is made up of 13 amino acids. V was shortened by 4 bases and J by 7 bases, with 17 bases between the two germline ends.

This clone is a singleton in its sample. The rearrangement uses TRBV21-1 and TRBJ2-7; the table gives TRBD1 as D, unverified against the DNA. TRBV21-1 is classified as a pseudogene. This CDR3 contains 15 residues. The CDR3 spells CASSKASGTTYEQYF. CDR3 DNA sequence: TGTGCCAGCAGCAAGGCCTCCGGGACAACCTACGAGCAGTACTTC.

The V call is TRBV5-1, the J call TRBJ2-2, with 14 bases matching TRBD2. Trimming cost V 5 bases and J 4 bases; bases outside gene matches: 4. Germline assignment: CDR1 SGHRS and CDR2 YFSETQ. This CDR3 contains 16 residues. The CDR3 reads CASRRTSGRITGELFF. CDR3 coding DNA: TGCGCCAGCAGACGGACTAGCGGGAGGATCACCGGGGAGCTGTTTTTT.

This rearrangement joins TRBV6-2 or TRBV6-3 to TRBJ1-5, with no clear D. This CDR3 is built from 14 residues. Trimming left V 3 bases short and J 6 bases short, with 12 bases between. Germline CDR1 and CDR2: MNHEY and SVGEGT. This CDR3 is CASSYSGSSQPQHF. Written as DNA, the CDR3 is TGTGCCAGCAGTTATTCGGGTTCCAGTCAGCCCCAGCATTTT.

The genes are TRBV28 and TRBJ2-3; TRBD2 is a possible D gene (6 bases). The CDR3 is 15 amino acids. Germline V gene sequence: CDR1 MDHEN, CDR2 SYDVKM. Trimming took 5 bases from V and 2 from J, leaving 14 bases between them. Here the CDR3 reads CASSTERAVTDTQYF. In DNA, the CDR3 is TGTGCCAGCAGTACCGAGCGGGCAGTCACAGATACGCAGTATTTT.

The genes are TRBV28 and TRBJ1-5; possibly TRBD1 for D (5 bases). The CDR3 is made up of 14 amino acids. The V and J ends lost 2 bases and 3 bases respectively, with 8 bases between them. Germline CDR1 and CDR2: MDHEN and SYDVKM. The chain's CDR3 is CASSLGGINQPQHF. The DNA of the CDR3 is TGTGCCAGCAGTTTAGGGGGGATCAATCAGCCCCAGCATTTT.